This record concerns one T cell receptor beta chain sequence. What it binds is unknown. The source of the sample is a study of radiotherapy plus CTLA-4 blockade in lung cancer. Overall study results and limits: Early clonal dynamics of blood T cells, together with interferon-beta, were reported as the best response predictor.

With 2 bases clipped from V and 4 bases from J, the junction kept 2 bases outside the gene matches. The CDR3 runs 14 residues. Germline loops: CDR1 MNHNS, CDR2 SASEGT. Assay used: immunoSEQ multiplex PCR; TCRdb lists only in-frame clones, some missing. This table holds 110,000 or so clones, just under 80% found once. The sample here was peripheral blood, taken from a patient treated with radiotherapy plus ipilimumab. This chain links TRBV6-1 with TRBJ2-7; 10 bases fit TRBD2. The TCR was taken from a human donor with non-small cell lung cancer who had a partial response to radiotherapy plus ipilimumab. CDR3 bases: TGTGCCAGCAGTGAACGGACTAGCGGTTACGAGCAGTACGTC. Protein: CASSERTSGYEQYV.